The present T cell receptor (beta chain) was sequenced within a study of Ad26.COV2.S vaccination and SARS-CoV-2 variants. Overall study: Donor was assigned to the Ad26.COV2.S arm of trial COV1001. Donor got 5x10^10 or 1x10^11 viral particles of Ad26.COV2.S.

Using immunoSEQ multiplex PCR, the repertoire was profiled, and TCRdb retains in-frame clones only, with some absent. The sample shows about 350,000 clones, around 89% of them seen only once. The treatment here: about 20 received Ad26.COV2.S at low or high dose, single or two shots; about 5 received placebo; per-sample allocation not given. Vaccine and placebo recipients were sampled on day 63 after the first injection. This adult donor, from Boston, was 18-55 years old. Whole-study results and caveats: Substantial response breadth was reportedly seen for spike-specific CD8+ and CD4+ T cells after vaccination.

This CDR3 comprises 14 residues. The junction had 4 bases not matched to a gene; V was cut back by 4 bases and J by 7 bases. Germline V lookup: CDR1 SGHKS, CDR2 YYEKEE (reference sequence). This clone was recorded a few times. As yet, its antigen is unknown. The sequence was obtained from a person aged 18-60 years who received the Ad26.COV2.S COVID-19 vaccine or a placebo. Here the sequenced sample was peripheral blood, taken in a trial of Ad26.COV2.S vaccine versus placebo. The V gene is TRBV5-5, the J gene TRBJ1-5; 11 bases are shared with TRBD1. The CDR3, as DNA: TGTGCCAGCAGCGGGACAGGGGGAAACCAGCCCCAGCATTTT. Translated: CASSGTGGNQPQHF.